These 26 T cell receptor beta chains were sequenced from one sample in a study of T-cell reconstitution after alpha-beta-depleted transplantation in children. This sample's TCRbeta library carried unique molecular identifier barcodes. TCRdb re-called the PCR reads with MiXCR, one entry per CDR3 protein. Of around 410,000 distinct CDR3 sequences in the sample, approximately 11% were seen once. Source: PBMCs from the stem cell graft donor, taken from the stem cell graft. The receptors shown here come from a human donor who donated a stem cell graft to a child with acute myeloid leukemia.

At least ten counts were recorded for this clonotype. The genes are TRBV20-1 and TRBJ2-7, with TRBD1 identical over 7 bases. Trimming removed 6 bases from V and 4 bases from J; junction bases left unmatched: 12. There are 14 residues in the CDR3. Per germline, CDR1 DFQATT and CDR2 SNEGSKA (reference sequence). CDR3 nucleotide sequence: TGCAGTGCCCTTGGACAGGTTGGTAATTACGAGCAGTACTTC. Residues: CSALGQVGNYEQYF.

The chain recombines TRBV29-1 with TRBJ2-3, with a tentative D call TRBD2 (6 bases). Looked up from germline, CDR1 is SQVTM and CDR2 is ANQGSEA. V shed 7 bases and J shed 4 bases, with 15 bases lying between them. This CDR3 has 13 amino acids. The CDR3 coding sequence is TGCAGCGCTGCGGGACTCAATCCAGATACGCAGTATTTT. Its protein product is CSAAGLNPDTQYF.

There are a few counts of this clonotype. The CDR3 loop is CAISEAGTPISIRSGANVLTF. DNA of the CDR3: TGTGCCATCAGTGAGGCCGGGACCCCGATAAGTATCAGATCTGGGGCCAACGTCCTGACTTTC. The chain combines TRBV10-3 with TRBJ2-6, with D possibly called TRBD1 or TRBD2 (5 bases each). The germline CDR1 and CDR2 sequences are ENHRY and SYGVKD. CDR3 size: 21 residues. Trimming took 2 bases from V and 1 from J, leaving 24 bases between them.

The chain is built from TRBV5-1 and TRBJ2-5, with a possible D match to TRBD2 (6 bases). With 4 bases removed from V and 1 base from J, the gap between germline ends came to 11 bases. Looked up from germline, CDR1 is SGHRS and CDR2 is YFSETQ. The CDR3 is 14 amino acids. CDR3 coding DNA: TGCGCCAGCAGCGCCGGGAGTACCCAAGAGACCCAGTACTTC. This encodes CASSAGSTQETQYF. The variable domain in full, with the rest retrieved from reference TRBV5-1 and TRBJ2-5, is KAGVTQTPRYLIKTRGQQVTLSCSPISGHRSVSWYQQTPGQGLQFLFEYFSETQRNKGNFPGRFSGRQFSNSRSEMNVSTLELGDSALYLCASSAGSTQETQYFGPGTRLLVL.

The V gene is TRBV18, the J gene TRBJ2-2; D is uncertain. CDR1 and CDR2 from the germline V gene are KGHSH and LQKENI. V lost 5 bases and J 1 base, leaving 11 bases between the germline ends. CDR3 length: 15 residues. The CDR3 DNA follows: TGTGCCAGCTCAATGGGCGGAAGGAACACCGGGGAGCTGTTTTTT. Protein: CASSMGGRNTGELFF.

This clonotype was observed at least ten times. The chain has TRBV5-1 and TRBJ2-7; TRBD1 might be the D (6 bases). Per germline, CDR1 SGHRS and CDR2 YFSETQ. Trimming took off 1 base at V and 4 bases at J, with 12 bases between the two ends. CDR3 length equals 14 residues. In nucleotides, the CDR3 is TGCGCCAGCAGCTTGTGGGGGCCCGGTTACGAGCAGTACGTC. Amino acid sequence: CASSLWGPGYEQYV.

This clonotype was recorded at least ten times. This chain uses TRBV30 with TRBJ1-1; a possible D gene is TRBD1 (5 bases). Germline CDR1 and CDR2: GTSNPN and SVGIG (reference sequence). Deletions cut 1 base from V and 0 bases from J, with 6 bases between. The CDR3 runs to 13 residues. This chain's CDR3 is CAWSGQMNTEAFF. The CDR3 coding sequence is TGTGCCTGGAGTGGACAGATGAACACTGAAGCTTTCTTT.

This clonotype was seen more than once but under ten times. The chain is built from TRBV6-6 and TRBJ1-2; D is possibly TRBD1 (6 bases). Deletions cut 7 bases from V and 4 bases from J, with 13 bases between. CDR3 length: 13 amino acids. Germline CDR1 reads MNHNY; CDR2 reads SVGAGI (reference sequence). CDR3 in amino acids: CASTPTGIYGYTF. The DNA of the CDR3 is TGTGCCAGCACCCCTACAGGGATCTATGGCTACACCTTC.

The V and J genes are TRBV12-3 or TRBV12-4 and TRBJ2-5; tentative D call: TRBD2 (6 bases). CDR3 length: 14 amino acids. Trimming pared 5 bases from V and 1 base from J, leaving 11 bases between. The CDR3, as DNA: TGTGCCAGCAGTCCCCTGGAGGGCCAAGAGACCCAGTACTTC. This sequence encodes CASSPLEGQETQYF.

This clonotype was detected a few times. The rearrangement links TRBV12-3 or TRBV12-4 to TRBJ2-3; no definite D call. The CDR3 consists of 15 residues. Trimming shortened V by 3 bases and J by 2 bases, and 12 bases separated the two germline ends. CDR3 in amino acids: CASSFLEGLTDTQYF. For the CDR3, the DNA is TGTGCCAGCAGTTTCTTGGAAGGGCTCACAGATACGCAGTATTTT.

The chain is built from TRBV5-5 and TRBJ1-4; maybe TRBD1 (5 bases). In germline, CDR1 is SGHKS, CDR2 YYEKEE (reference sequence). The CDR3 length is 15 residues. V lost 4 bases, J lost 7 bases, and 17 bases lay in between. CDR3 sequence (DNA): TGTGCCAGCAGCAGCTTGGGGTTGGGGGTTGAAAAACTGTTTTTT. Translated, it gives CASSSLGLGVEKLFF.

This clonotype was recorded many times. The chain has TRBV20-1 and TRBJ2-7; D is ambiguous. The CDR3 length is 14 residues. Germline V CDR1 and CDR2: DFQATT, SNEGSKA (reference sequence). V gave up 4 bases and J gave up 1 base, with 14 bases separating them. In DNA form, the CDR3 reads TGCAGTGCTATTTCCTACCCTAATTCCTACGAGCAGTACTTC. Its translation is CSAISYPNSYEQYF.

The CDR3 loop reads CASSQGGAGETQYF. The CDR3 DNA sequence: TGCGCCAGCAGCCAAGGGGGGGCCGGGGAGACCCAGTACTTC. The chain links TRBV4-1 to TRBJ2-5, with D possibly called TRBD1 or TRBD2 (6 bases each). The CDR3 is 14 residues long. V was shortened by 1 base and J by 5 bases, with 11 bases between the two germline ends. The germline gives CDR1 MGHRA, CDR2 YSYEKL.

This chain links TRBV6-1 with TRBJ1-3, with a possible D match to TRBD1 (6 bases). Trimming took off 6 bases at V and 0 bases at J, with 12 bases between the two ends. Germline V gives CDR1 MNHNS, CDR2 SASEGT. This CDR3 contains 15 residues. In nucleotides, the CDR3 is TGTGCCAGCAGCCGAGGGGGAGCCTCTGGAAACACCATATATTTT. Its translation is CASSRGGASGNTIYF.

This clonotype was seen ten or more times. Written as DNA, the CDR3 is TGCGCCAGCAGCCGAACCGGGGGGGCGGGTACTGAAGCTTTCTTT. Translating it yields CASSRTGGAGTEAFF. The gene calls are TRBV4-1 and TRBJ1-1; TRBD1 is a possible D gene (6 bases). Germline CDR1 reads MGHRA; CDR2 reads YSYEKL. This CDR3 spans 15 amino acids. The germline V and J ends were trimmed by 4 bases and 5 bases, with 17 bases remaining between them.

The rearrangement uses TRBV18 and TRBJ1-2, with TRBD1 as a possible D gene (5 bases). The CDR3 extends over 14 amino acids. Trimming cost V 1 base and J 8 bases, with 14 bases left between them. Germline V gene sequence: CDR1 KGHSH, CDR2 LQKENI. CDR3 loop: CASSPLPDGGGYTF. The CDR3 DNA reads TGTGCCAGCTCACCACTCCCCGATGGGGGAGGCTACACCTTC.

This clonotype was counted at least ten times. The chain has TRBV6-2 or TRBV6-3 and TRBJ2-4; D is ambiguous. In germline, CDR1 is MNHEY, CDR2 SVGEGT. Trimming took off 2 bases at V and 0 bases at J, with 8 bases between the two ends. The CDR3 is 15 amino acids. The CDR3 DNA reads as TGTGCCAGCAGTTACGACGGTCTAGCCAAAAACATTCAGTACTTC. Encoded protein: CASSYDGLAKNIQYF.

This clonotype was picked up one time. J is TRBJ1-1 and V is TRBV3-1; D is possibly TRBD1 (5 bases). The germline CDR1 and CDR2 sequences are LGHDT and YNNKEL (reference sequence). Trimming removed 4 bases at V and 3 bases at J, with 9 bases between. The CDR3 length is 13 residues. CDR3 residues: CASSLARDTEAFF. The CDR3 nucleotides read TGTGCCAGCAGCCTAGCCAGGGACACTGAAGCTTTCTTT. Combining the CDR3 with reference TRBV3-1 and TRBJ1-1 gives the whole variable domain DTAVSQTPKYLVTQMGNDKSIKCEQNLGHDTMYWYKQDSKKFLKIMFSYNNKELIINETVPNRFSPKSPDKAHLNLHINSLELGDSAVYFCASSLARDTEAFFGQGTRLTVV.

V usage is TRBV5-1 and J usage is TRBJ2-7; D is ambiguous. The germline V gene has CDR1 SGHRS and CDR2 YFSETQ. The CDR3 has 14 amino acids. Trimming shortened V by 1 base and J by 2 bases, and 10 bases separated the two germline ends. CDR3 sequence: CASSLLAGPYEQYV. The CDR3 DNA is TGCGCCAGCAGCTTGCTCGCCGGACCCTACGAGCAGTACGTC.

The chain links TRBV6-1 to TRBJ1-4; D remains ambiguous. CDR3 length equals 14 residues. From germline, CDR1 is MNHNS and CDR2 SASEGT. V gave up 5 bases and J gave up 2 bases, with 9 bases separating them. The CDR3 reads CASSPRSTNEKLFF. CDR3 DNA: TGTGCCAGCAGTCCCCGTTCGACTAATGAAAAACTGTTTTTT.

This clonotype has at least ten counts. The chain is built from TRBV12-3 or TRBV12-4 and TRBJ2-3; the match to TRBD1 covers 8 bases. The CDR3 has 13 residues. Trimming at V came to 7 bases and at J to 6 bases, leaving 6 bases not matched to a gene. The CDR3 reads CASNQGAGDTQYF. The CDR3 DNA is TGTGCCAGCAACCAGGGGGCGGGGGATACGCAGTATTTT.

This chain joins TRBV7-9 and TRBJ2-7; D unclear. The CDR3 is made up of 14 amino acids. The V and J ends lost 5 bases and 6 bases respectively, with 17 bases between them. Per the germline V gene, CDR1 is SEHNR and CDR2 is FQNEAQ (reference sequence). CDR3 protein: CASSQRGSVAEQYF. The CDR3 nucleotides read TGTGCCAGCAGCCAGCGCGGCAGTGTGGCCGAGCAGTACTTC.

This clonotype was seen a handful of times. V usage is TRBV5-1 and J usage is TRBJ1-6; possible D gene TRBD1, 6 bases. V dropped 2 bases and J dropped 8 bases, with 14 bases sitting between them. The germline V gene encodes CDR1 SGHRS and CDR2 YFSETQ. This CDR3 contains 15 residues. The chain's CDR3 is CASSFQQGSDSPLHF. The DNA of the CDR3 is TGCGCCAGCAGCTTTCAACAGGGTTCGGATTCACCCCTCCACTTT.

This clonotype showed up just a few times. Germline is not matched at one junction end, which may reflect a read error. The chain carries TRBV5-1 and TRBJ2-6; D is perhaps TRBD1 (5 bases). The CDR3 spans 14 residues. The V gene's germline CDR1 is SGHRS and CDR2 YFSETQ. The CDR3, as DNA: TGCGCCAGCAGCCCAAAAACTGGGGCCAACGGCCTGACTTTC. Amino acid sequence: CASSPKTGANGLTF.

This clonotype was observed a few times. J is TRBJ1-1 and V is TRBV6-1, with 8 bases that match TRBD1. Looked up from germline, CDR1 is MNHNS and CDR2 is SASEGT. The CDR3 loop spans 16 amino acids. V shed 0 bases, J shed 4 bases, and the junction held 7 bases outside the gene matches. As DNA, the CDR3 is TGTGCCAGCAGTGAAGCGGGTTTACAGGGGGGCACTGAAGCTTTCTTT. Translation gives CASSEAGLQGGTEAFF.

This clonotype showed up just a few times. The V and J genes are TRBV14 and TRBJ2-1; 13 positions match TRBD2. The V gene's germline CDR1 is SGHDN and CDR2 FVKESK. With V trimmed by 7 bases and J by 7 bases, 1 base remained unmatched. The CDR3 covers 13 residues. This CDR3 is CASKTSGRNEQFF. Here the CDR3 DNA reads TGTGCCAGCAAGACTAGCGGGAGGAATGAGCAGTTCTTC.